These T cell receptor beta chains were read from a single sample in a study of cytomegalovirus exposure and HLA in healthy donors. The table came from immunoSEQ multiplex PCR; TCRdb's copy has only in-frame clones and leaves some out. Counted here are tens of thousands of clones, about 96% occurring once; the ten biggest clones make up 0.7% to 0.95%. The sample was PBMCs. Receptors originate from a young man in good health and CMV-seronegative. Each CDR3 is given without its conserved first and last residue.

CDR3 protein: ASSQDRITRDYPTANTGELF
V gene: TRBV4-3

CDR3 protein: ASSLWASGQETQY
V gene: TRBV5-1

CDR3 protein: ASRIGSAGNQPQH
V gene: TRBV19

CDR3 protein: ASSEAAGTANEKLF
V gene: TRBV6-1

CDR3 protein: ASSDRVRQSEQY
V gene: TRBV2

CDR3 protein: ASSFAIQGRWTEAF
V gene: TRBV27

CDR3 protein: ASSHGQGWTEAF
V gene: TRBV4-1

CDR3 protein: SARDSGNTIY
V gene: TRBV29-1

CDR3 protein: ASSVGGQSQETQY
V gene: TRBV28

CDR3 protein: ASSLVAGPYEQY
V gene: TRBV5-1

CDR3 protein: ASSSQGARGYT
V gene: TRBV7-9

CDR3 protein: ASSWGQGSYEKLF
V gene: TRBV5-1

CDR3 protein: ASSSGAGASYEQY
V gene: TRBV7-8

CDR3 protein: SVEDQGRPGREKLF
V gene: TRBV29-1

CDR3 protein: ASRAGSREQY
V gene: TRBV27

CDR3 protein: ASSPPSTDTQY
V gene: TRBV7-2

CDR3 protein: ASSLGLAGESTDTQY
V gene: TRBV7-6

CDR3 protein: ASSKEGTGRGQPQH
V gene: TRBV27

CDR3 protein: ASSEDRGNQPQH
V gene: TRBV6-1

CDR3 protein: ASSSKAGSYEQY
V gene: TRBV6-5